The text below deals with one T cell receptor (beta chain). Trimming removed 4 bases at V and 3 bases at J, with 11 bases between. The germline gives CDR1 SGHRS, CDR2 YFSETQ. The CDR3 runs 13 residues. Residents of about two dozen US areas, aged roughly 18 to 95 years, made up the participants. The table came from immunoSEQ multiplex PCR; TCRdb's copy has only in-frame clones and leaves some out. The sample shows 200,000 to 250,000 clones, roughly 90% of them seen only once. The data originate from a study of blood T cell repertoires in COVID-19. In the study overall: Both acute and convalescent COVID-19 samples were obtained from the United States, Italy and Spain. Sample material is recorded as cDNA or gDNA derived from T cells, B-cell-depleted T cells, or PBMCs.

The sample taken for sequencing was PBMCs or T cells enriched from blood (not recorded which). The receptor's source is a man aged 18 to 35 with acute COVID-19. The chain links TRBV5-1 to TRBJ2-7, with a tentative D call TRBD2 (6 bases). The CDR3 is CASSRGSNYEQYF. In DNA, the CDR3 is TGCGCCAGCAGCCGGGGGTCCAACTACGAGCAGTACTTC.